Listed here is a single T cell receptor (beta chain). Antigen specificity is unknown. This entry comes from a study of STAT5B mutations in CD4+ large granular lymphocyte leukemia. Study-level points and caveats: Top patient clones used TRBV06 genes more often: 8/27 versus 2/35 in controls. No patients shared main leukemic clonotypes, though less than 30% appeared at low frequency elsewhere.

The survey-level immunoSEQ assay was used. Only in-frame clones appear in the TCRdb table, and some are missing; sequencing was by immunoSEQ multiplex PCR. The repertoire holds around 28,000 clones, with 74% as singletons. Trimming took off 0 bases at V and 3 bases at J, with 5 bases between the two ends. This CDR3 region has 14 residues. In germline, CDR1 is MNHEY, CDR2 SMNVEV (reference sequence). Controls came from buffy coats of healthy blood donors. The sample consisted of CD4+ T cells from blood buffy coats. The sequence was collected from a human donor in good health. The chain is built from TRBV27 and TRBJ2-2; no firm D call. CDR3 nucleotides: TGTGCCAGCAGTTTATCCCATGACACCGGGGAGCTGTTTTTT. Encoded protein: CASSLSHDTGELFF.